This TCR beta chain derives from a study of blood T cell repertoires in COVID-19. This clone was seen once. The germline gives CDR1 LNHDA, CDR2 SQIVND (reference sequence). The CDR3 has 15 residues. V gave up 6 bases and J gave up 6 bases; unmatched junction bases: 9. The method was immunoSEQ multiplex PCR; TCRdb's version includes in-frame clones alone and lacks a portion of them. Among over 250,000 clones, 80% to 90% were seen once, and the ten largest hold approximately 2.5%. This sequence originates from a young woman who had recovered from COVID-19. Specimen: PBMCs or T cells enriched from blood (not recorded which). The chain combines TRBV19 with TRBJ1-5; 9 bases align to TRBD1. CDR3 sequence: CASRTGTGLGQPQHF. For the CDR3, the DNA is TGTGCCAGTAGGACCGGGACAGGGTTGGGTCAGCCCCAGCATTTT.